A selection of T cell receptor beta chains follows, all from one sample in a study of Graves' ophthalmopathy and Graves' hyperthyroidism. TCRdb used MiXCR to reprocess the multiplex PCR reads, holding one entry per CDR3 protein. The sample yields a few hundred thousand distinct CDR3 sequences, about a sixth seen once. The sample comprised peripheral blood. These receptors were obtained from an adult woman with stable Graves' hyperthyroidism. Both conserved end residues are trimmed from each CDR3. Fields, in order: J gene, V gene, CDR3 length, CDR3 protein.

J: TRBJ2-7; V: TRBV5-5; length: 11; CDR3: ASSSQIGYEHY
J: TRBJ2-4; V: TRBV6-1; length: 14; CDR3: ASSAGTSVAKNIQY
J: TRBJ2-7; V: TRBV28; length: 13; CDR3: ASSFGRTLGNEQY
J: TRBJ1-1; V: TRBV27; length: 11; CDR3: ASRGQLNTEAF
J: TRBJ1-2; V: TRBV4-1; length: 13; CDR3: ASSQDPAGGYGYT
J: TRBJ2-2; V: TRBV7-3; length: 20; CDR3: ASSLRVSPRASGRADTGELF
J: TRBJ2-4; V: TRBV11-2; length: 14; CDR3: ASSVAGGLAKNIQY
J: TRBJ1-6; V: TRBV13; length: 10; CDR3: ASSHRLRSLH
J: TRBJ2-5; V: TRBV6-5; length: 13; CDR3: ASSLTGTGMETQY
J: TRBJ1-5; V: TRBV19; length: 16; CDR3: ASRPTGVGAYSNQPQH